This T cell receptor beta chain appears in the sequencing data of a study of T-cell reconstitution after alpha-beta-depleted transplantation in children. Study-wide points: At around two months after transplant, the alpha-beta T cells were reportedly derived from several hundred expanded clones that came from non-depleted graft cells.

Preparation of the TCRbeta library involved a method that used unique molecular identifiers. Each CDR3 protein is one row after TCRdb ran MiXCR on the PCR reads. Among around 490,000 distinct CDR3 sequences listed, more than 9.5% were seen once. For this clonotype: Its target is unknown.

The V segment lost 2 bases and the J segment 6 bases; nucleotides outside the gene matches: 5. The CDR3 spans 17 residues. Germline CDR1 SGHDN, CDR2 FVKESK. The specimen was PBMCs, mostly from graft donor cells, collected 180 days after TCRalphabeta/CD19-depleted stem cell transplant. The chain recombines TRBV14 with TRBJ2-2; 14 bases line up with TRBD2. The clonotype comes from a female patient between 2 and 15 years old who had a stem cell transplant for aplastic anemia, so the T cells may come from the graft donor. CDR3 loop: CASSQLLGLAGAGELFF. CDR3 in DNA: TGTGCCAGCAGCCAACTCCTGGGACTAGCGGGAGCCGGGGAGCTGTTTTTT.